This record covers a single T cell receptor (beta chain). The source of the sample is a study of technical replicates of blood from several donors. Trimming stripped 5 bases from V and 0 bases from J, with 11 bases between. Germline loops: CDR1 SEHNR, CDR2 FQNEAQ (reference sequence). The CDR3 consists of 14 residues. Only in-frame clones appear in the TCRdb table, and some are missing; sequencing was by immunoSEQ multiplex PCR. The top ten clones hold over 0.25% of a sample with 85,000 to 100,000 clones, about 95% of them seen once. The gene calls are TRBV7-9 and TRBJ2-7, with D possibly TRBD1 on 6 matching bases. The TCR sequence derives from a human donor in good health. The specimen sequenced was T cells isolated from PBMCs. The CDR3 coding sequence is TGTGCCAGCAGCCCAGGGGAGAGCTCCTACGAGCAGTACTTC. It codes for CASSPGESSYEQYF.